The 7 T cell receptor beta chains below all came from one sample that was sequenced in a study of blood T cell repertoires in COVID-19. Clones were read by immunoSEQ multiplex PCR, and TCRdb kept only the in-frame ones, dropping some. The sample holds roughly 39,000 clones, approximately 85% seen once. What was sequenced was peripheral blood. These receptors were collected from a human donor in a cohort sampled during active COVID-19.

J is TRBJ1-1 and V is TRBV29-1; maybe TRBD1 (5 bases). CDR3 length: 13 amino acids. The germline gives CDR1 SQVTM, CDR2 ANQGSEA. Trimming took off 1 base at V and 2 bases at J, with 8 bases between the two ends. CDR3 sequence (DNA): TGCAGCGTTGAAGGGGGGGACAACACTGAAGCTTTCTTT. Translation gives CSVEGGDNTEAFF.

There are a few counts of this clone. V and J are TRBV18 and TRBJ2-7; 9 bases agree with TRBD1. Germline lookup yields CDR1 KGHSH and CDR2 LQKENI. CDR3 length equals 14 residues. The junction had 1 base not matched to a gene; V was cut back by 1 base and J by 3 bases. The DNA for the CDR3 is TGTGCCAGCTCACCACGGACAGGGGACTACGAGCAGTACTTC. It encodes CASSPRTGDYEQYF.

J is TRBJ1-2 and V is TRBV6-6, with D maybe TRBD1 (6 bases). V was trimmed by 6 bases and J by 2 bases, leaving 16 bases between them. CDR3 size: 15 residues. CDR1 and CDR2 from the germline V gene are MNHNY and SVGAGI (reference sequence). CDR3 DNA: TGTGCCAGCAGCCAGACTCAGGACAGCAACTATGGCTACACCTTC. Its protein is CASSQTQDSNYGYTF.

CDR3: CASSLTHSGSGNTIYF. DNA for the CDR3: TGCGCCAGCAGCTTAACCCATTCGGGGTCTGGAAACACCATATATTTT. This chain joins TRBV5-1 and TRBJ1-3, with D unclear. Looked up from germline, CDR1 is SGHRS and CDR2 is YFSETQ. This CDR3 region has 16 residues. With 2 bases removed from V and 1 base from J, the gap between germline ends came to 13 bases.

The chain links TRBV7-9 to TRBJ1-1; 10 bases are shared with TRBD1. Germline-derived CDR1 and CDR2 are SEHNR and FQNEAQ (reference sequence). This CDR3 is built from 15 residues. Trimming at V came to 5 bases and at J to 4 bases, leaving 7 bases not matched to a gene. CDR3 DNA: TGTGCCAGCAGCATGACAGGGGGCCTATTCACTGAAGCTTTCTTT. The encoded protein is CASSMTGGLFTEAFF. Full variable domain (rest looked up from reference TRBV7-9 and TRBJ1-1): DTGVSQNPRHKITKRGQNVTFRCDPISEHNRLYWYRQTLGQGPEFLTYFQNEAQLEKSRLLSDRFSAERPKGSFSTLEIQRTEQGDSAMYLCASSMTGGLFTEAFFGQGTRLTVV.

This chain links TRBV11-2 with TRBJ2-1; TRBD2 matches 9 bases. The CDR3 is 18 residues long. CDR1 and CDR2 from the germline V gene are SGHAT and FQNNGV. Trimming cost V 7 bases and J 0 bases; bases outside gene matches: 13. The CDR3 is CASTKGLAGPSSYNEQFF. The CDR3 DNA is TGTGCCAGCACCAAAGGGCTAGCGGGGCCCAGCTCCTACAATGAGCAGTTCTTC.

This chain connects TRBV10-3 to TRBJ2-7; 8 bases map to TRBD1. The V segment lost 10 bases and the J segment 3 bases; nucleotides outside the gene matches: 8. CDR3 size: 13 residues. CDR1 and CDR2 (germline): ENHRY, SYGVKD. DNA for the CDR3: TGTGCCACCGATACAGGGGGAGACTACGAGCAGTACTTC. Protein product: CATDTGGDYEQYF.